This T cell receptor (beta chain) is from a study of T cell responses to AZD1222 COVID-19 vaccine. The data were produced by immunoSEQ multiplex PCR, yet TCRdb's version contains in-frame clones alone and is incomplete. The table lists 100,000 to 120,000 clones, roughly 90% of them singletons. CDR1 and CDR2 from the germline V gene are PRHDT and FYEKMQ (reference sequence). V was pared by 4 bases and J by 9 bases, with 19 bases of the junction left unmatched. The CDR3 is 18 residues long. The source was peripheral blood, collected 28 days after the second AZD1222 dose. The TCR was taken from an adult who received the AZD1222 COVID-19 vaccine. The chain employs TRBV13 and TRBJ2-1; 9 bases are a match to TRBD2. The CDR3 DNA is TGTGCCAGCAGCTCTCCTCACTCAGCGGGAGGAGGATATGGTGAGCAGTTCTTC. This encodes CASSSPHSAGGGYGEQFF.